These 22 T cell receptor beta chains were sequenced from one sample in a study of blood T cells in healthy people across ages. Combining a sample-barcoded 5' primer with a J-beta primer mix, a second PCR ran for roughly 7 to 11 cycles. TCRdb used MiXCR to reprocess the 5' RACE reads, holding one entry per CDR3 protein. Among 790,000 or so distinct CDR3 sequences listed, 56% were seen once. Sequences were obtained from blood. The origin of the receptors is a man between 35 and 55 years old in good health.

CDR3 sequence (DNA): TGTGCCAGCAGCTTGCGTCCGTTAGCGACGAACACCGGGGAGCTGTTTTTT. Translation: CASSLRPLATNTGELFF. V gene TRBV11-3 combines with J gene TRBJ2-2; tentatively, D is TRBD2 (5 bases). In germline, CDR1 is SGHNT, CDR2 YENEEA. Trimming cost V 3 bases and J 0 bases, with 14 bases left between them. The CDR3 is 17 amino acids.

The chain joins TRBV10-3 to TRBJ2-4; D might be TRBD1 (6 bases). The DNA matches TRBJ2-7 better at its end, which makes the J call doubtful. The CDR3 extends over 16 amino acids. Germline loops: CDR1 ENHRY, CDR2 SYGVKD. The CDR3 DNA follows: TGTGCCATCAGTGAGCTCGGTGGGGGCAGCTCCTACGAGCAGTACTTC. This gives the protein CAISELGGGSSYEQYF.

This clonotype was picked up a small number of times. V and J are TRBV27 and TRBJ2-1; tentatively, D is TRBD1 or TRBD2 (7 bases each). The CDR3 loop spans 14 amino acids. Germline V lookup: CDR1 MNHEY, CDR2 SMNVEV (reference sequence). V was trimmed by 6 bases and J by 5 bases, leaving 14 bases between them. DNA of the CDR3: TGTGCCAGCAGCGCAGGGGGGGGAAACAATGAGCAGTTCTTC. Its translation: CASSAGGGNNEQFF.

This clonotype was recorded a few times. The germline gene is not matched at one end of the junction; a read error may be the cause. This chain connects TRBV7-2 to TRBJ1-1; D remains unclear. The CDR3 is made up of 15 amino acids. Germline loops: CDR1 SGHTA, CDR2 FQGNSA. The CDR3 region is CAGSLNGPGNTEAFF. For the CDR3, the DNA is TGTGCCGGCAGCCTAAACGGCCCGGGGAACACTGAAGCTTTCTTT.

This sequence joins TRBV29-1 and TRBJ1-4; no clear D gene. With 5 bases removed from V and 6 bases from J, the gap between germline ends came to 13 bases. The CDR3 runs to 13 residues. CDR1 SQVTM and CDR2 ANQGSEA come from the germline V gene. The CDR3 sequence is CSVMTQRDEKLFF. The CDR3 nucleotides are TGCAGCGTTATGACTCAACGGGATGAAAAACTGTTTTTT.

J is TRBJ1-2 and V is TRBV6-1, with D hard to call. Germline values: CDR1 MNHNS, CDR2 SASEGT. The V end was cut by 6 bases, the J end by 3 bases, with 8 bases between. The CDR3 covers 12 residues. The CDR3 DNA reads TGTGCCAGCAGACCCCCAGACTATGGCTACACCTTC. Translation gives CASRPPDYGYTF.

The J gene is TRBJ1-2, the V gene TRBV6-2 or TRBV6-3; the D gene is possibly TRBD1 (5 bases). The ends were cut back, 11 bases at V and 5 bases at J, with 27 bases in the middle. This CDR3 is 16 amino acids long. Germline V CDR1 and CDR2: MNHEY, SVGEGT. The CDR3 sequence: CAPLTGEGKDVYGYTF. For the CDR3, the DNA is TGTGCCCCCTTAACGGGCGAGGGGAAGGACGTGTATGGCTACACCTTC.

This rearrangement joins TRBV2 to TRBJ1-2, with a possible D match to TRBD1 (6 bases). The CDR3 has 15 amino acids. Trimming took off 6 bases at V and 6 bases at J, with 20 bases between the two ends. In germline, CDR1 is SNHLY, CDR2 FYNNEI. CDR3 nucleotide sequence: TGTGCCAGCAGGCCAGGGGAGGGAATAGTCGATGGCTACACCTTC. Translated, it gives CASRPGEGIVDGYTF.

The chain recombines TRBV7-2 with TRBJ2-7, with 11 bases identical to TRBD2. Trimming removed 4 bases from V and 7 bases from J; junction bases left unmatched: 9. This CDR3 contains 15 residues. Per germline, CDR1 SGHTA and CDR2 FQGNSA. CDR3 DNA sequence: TGTGCCAGCAGCTCCCGACTAGCGGGAAACAATGAGCAGTACTTC. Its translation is CASSSRLAGNNEQYF.

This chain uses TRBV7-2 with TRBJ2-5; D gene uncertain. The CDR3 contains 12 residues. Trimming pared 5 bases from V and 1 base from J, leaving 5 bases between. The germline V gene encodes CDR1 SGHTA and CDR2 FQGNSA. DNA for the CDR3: TGTGCCAGCAGCATGCCCCAAGAGACCCAGTACTTC. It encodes CASSMPQETQYF.

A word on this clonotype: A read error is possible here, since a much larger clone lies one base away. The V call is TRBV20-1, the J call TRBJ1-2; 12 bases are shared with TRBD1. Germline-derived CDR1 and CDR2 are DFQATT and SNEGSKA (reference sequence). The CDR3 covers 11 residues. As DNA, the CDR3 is TGCAGGGGACAGGGGGCCTATGGCTACACCTTC. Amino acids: CRGQGAYGYTF.

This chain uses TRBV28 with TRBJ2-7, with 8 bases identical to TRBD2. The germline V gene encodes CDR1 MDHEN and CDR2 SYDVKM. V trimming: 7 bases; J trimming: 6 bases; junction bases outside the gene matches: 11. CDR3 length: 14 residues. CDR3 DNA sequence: TGTGCCAGCATCCCGGGGGGGAGGGCCCTCGAGCAGTACTTC. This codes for CASIPGGRALEQYF.

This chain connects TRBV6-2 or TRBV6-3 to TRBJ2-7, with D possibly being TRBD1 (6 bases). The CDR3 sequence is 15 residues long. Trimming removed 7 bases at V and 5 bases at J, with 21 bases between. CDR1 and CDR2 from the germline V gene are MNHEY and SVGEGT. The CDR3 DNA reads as TGTGCCAGCACTGACAGGTCCGGCCCTTCGGACGAGCAGTACTTC. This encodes CASTDRSGPSDEQYF.

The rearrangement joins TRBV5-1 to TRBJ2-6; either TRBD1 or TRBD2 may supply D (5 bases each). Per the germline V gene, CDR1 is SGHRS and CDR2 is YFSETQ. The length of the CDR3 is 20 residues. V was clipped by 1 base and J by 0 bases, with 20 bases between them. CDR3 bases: TGCGCCAGCAGCTTGAACGTGTGGGACGGATTAAGCTCTGGGGCCAACGTCCTGACTTTC. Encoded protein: CASSLNVWDGLSSGANVLTF.

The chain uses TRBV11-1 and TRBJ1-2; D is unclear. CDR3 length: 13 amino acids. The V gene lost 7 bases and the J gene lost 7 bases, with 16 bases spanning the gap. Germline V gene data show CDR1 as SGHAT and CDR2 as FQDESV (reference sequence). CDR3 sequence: CASTNLRIGGYTF. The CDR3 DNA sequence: TGTGCCAGCACCAACTTAAGGATTGGTGGCTACACCTTC.

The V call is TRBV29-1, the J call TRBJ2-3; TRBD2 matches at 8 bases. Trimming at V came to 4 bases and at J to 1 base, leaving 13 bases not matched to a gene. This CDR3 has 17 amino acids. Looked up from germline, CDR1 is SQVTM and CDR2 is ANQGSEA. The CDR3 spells CSVGPVATSGRTDTQYF. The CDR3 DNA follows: TGCAGCGTTGGCCCCGTAGCCACTAGCGGCCGCACAGATACGCAGTATTTT.

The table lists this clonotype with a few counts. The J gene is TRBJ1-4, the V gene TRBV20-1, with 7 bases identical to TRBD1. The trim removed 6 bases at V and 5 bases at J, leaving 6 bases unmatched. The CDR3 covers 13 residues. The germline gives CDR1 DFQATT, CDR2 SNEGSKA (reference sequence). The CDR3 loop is CSAEAGGNEKLFF. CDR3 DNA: TGCAGTGCAGAGGCAGGGGGAAATGAAAAACTGTTTTTT.

The CDR3 DNA follows: TGTGCTAGTGGTCCCGCCGACCTAGAGACCCAGTACTTC. It codes for CASGPADLETQYF. The V call is TRBV12-5, the J call TRBJ2-5; no definite D call. Germline lookup yields CDR1 LGHNT and CDR2 FRNRAP. The CDR3 is 13 residues long. V was clipped by 5 bases and J by 4 bases, with 11 bases between them.

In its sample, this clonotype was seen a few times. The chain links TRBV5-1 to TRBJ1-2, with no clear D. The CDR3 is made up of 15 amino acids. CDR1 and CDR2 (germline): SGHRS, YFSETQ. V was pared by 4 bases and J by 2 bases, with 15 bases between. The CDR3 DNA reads TGCGCCAGCAGCCCAGGACTGGCCACCAACTATGGCTACACCTTC. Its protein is CASSPGLATNYGYTF.

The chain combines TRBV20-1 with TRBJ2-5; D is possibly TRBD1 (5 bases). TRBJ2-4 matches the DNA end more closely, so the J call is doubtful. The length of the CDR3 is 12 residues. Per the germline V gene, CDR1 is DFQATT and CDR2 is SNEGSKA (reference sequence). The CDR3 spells CSAGDYQGIQYF. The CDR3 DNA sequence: TGCAGTGCAGGGGATTATCAGGGCATTCAGTACTTC.

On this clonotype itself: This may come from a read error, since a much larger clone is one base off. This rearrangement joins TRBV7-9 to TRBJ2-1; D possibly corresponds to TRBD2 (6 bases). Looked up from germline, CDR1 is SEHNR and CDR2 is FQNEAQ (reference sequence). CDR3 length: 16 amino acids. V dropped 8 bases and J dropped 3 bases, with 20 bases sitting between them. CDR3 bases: TGTGCCAGCCGCGACTTTGGGACTGAACACTACAATGAGCAGTTCTTC. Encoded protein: CASRDFGTEHYNEQFF.

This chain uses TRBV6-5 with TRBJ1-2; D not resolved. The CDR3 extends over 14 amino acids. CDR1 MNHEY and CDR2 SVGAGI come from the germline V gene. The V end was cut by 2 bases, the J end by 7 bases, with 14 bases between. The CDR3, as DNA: TGTGCCAGCAGTTACACGGTGAGGATAGGTGGCTACACCTTC. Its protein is CASSYTVRIGGYTF.